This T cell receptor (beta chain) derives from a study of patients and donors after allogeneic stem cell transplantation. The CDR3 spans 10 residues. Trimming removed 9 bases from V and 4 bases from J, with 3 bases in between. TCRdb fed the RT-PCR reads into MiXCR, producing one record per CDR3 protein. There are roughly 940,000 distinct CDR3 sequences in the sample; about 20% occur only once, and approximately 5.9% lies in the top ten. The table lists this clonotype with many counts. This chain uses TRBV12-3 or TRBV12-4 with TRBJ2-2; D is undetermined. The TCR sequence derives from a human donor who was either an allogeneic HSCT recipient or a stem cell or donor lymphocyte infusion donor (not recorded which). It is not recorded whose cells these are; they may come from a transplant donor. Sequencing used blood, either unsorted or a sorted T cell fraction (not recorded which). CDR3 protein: CASSTGELFF. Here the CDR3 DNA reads TGTGCCAGTTCCACCGGGGAGCTGTTTTTT.